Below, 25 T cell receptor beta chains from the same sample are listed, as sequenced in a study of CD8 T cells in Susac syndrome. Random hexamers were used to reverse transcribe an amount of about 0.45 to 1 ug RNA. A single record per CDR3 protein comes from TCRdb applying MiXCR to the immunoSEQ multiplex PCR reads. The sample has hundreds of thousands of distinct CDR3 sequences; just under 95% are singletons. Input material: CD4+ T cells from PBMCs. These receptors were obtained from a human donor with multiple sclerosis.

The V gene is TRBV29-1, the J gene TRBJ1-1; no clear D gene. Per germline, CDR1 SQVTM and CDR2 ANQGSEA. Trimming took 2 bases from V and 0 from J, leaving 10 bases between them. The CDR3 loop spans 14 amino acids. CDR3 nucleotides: TGCAGCGTTGAACGCCGCGTATTGAACACTGAAGCTTTCTTT. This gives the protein CSVERRVLNTEAFF.

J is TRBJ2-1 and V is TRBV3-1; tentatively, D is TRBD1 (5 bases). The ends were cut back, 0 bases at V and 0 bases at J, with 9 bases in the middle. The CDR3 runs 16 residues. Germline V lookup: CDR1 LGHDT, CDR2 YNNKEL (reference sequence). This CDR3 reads CASSQDPGPSYNEQFF. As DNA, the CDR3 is TGTGCCAGCAGCCAAGATCCAGGGCCCTCCTACAATGAGCAGTTCTTC.

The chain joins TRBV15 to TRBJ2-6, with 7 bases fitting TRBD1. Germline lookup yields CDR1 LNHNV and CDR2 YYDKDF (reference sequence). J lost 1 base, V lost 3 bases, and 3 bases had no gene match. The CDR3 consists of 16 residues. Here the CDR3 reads CATSSDRASGANVLTF. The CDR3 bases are TGTGCCACCAGCAGCGACAGGGCTTCTGGGGCCAACGTCCTGACTTTC.

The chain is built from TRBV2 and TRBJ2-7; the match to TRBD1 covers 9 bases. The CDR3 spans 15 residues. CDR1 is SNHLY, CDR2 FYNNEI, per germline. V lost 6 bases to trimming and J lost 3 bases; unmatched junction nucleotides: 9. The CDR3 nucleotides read TGTGCCAGCAGCGGACAGGGGCGAATGTTCTACGAGCAGTACTTC. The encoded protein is CASSGQGRMFYEQYF.

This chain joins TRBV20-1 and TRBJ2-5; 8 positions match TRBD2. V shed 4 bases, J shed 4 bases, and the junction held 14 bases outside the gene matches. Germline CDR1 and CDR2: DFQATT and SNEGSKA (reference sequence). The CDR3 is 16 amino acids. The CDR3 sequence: CSAMPFVSGAGETQYF. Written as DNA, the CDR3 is TGCAGTGCTATGCCCTTTGTTAGCGGGGCGGGAGAGACCCAGTACTTC.

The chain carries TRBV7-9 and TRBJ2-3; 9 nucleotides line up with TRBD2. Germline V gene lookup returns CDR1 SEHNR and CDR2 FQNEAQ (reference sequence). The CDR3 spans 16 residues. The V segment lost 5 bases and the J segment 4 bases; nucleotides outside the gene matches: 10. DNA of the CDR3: TGTGCCAGCAGCGACCCCCCGGGACTAGCATCAGATACGCAGTATTTT. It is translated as CASSDPPGLASDTQYF.

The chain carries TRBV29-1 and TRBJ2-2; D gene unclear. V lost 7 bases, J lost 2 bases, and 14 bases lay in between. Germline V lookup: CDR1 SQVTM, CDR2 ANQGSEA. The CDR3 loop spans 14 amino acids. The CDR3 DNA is TGCAGCGCCTTGGGTCCGATCAACACCGGGGAGCTGTTTTTT. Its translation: CSALGPINTGELFF.

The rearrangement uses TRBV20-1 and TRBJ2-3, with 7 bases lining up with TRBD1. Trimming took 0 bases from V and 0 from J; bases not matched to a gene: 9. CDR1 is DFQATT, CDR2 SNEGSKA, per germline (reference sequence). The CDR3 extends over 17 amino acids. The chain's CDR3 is CSARDLPGRGSTDTQYF. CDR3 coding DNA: TGCAGTGCTAGAGATCTACCCGGCAGGGGGAGCACAGATACGCAGTATTTT.

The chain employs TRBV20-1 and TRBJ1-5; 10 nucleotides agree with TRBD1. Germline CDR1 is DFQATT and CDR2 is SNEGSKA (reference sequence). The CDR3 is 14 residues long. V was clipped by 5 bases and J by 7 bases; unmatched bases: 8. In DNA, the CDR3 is TGCAGTGCTGGGCGACAGGGGGCAGACCAGCCCCAGCATTTT. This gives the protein CSAGRQGADQPQHF.

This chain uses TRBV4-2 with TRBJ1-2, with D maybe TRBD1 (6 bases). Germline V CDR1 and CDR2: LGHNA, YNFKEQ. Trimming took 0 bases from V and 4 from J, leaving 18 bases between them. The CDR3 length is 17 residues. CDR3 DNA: TGTGCCAGCAGCCAAGAGCGGGGGGCAACGGGTGGCTATGGCTACACCTTC. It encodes CASSQERGATGGYGYTF.

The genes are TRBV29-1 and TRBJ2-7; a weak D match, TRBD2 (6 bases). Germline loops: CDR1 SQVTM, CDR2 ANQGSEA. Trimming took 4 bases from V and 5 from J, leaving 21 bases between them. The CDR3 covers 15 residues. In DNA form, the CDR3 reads TGCAGCGTTGTGGCGGGAAAGACACGAAAGGACGAGCAGTACTTC. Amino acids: CSVVAGKTRKDEQYF.

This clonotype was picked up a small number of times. CDR3 coding DNA: TGCAGTGCTACCACGAACACCGGGGAGCTGTTTTTT. Protein sequence: CSATTNTGELFF. The chain recombines TRBV20-1 with TRBJ2-2, with D unclear. This CDR3 is built from 12 residues. In germline, CDR1 is DFQATT, CDR2 SNEGSKA (reference sequence). V gave up 4 bases and J gave up 0 bases, with 3 bases separating them.

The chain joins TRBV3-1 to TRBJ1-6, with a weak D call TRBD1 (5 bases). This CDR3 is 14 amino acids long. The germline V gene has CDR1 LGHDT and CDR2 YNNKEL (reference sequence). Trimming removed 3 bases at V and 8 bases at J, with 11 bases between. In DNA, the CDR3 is TGTGCCAGCAGCCACGGGGACGGGGATTCACCCCTCCACTTT. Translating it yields CASSHGDGDSPLHF. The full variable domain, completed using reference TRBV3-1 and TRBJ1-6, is DTAVSQTPKYLVTQMGNDKSIKCEQNLGHDTMYWYKQDSKKFLKIMFSYNNKELIINETVPNRFSPKSPDKAHLNLHINSLELGDSAVYFCASSHGDGDSPLHFGNGTRLTVT.

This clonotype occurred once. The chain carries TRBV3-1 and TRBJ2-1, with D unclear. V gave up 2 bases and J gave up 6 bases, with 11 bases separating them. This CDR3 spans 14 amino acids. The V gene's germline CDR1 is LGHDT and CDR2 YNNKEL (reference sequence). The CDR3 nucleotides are TGTGCCAGCAGCCAAACCAGGAGCAGCAATGAGCAGTTCTTC. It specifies CASSQTRSSNEQFF.

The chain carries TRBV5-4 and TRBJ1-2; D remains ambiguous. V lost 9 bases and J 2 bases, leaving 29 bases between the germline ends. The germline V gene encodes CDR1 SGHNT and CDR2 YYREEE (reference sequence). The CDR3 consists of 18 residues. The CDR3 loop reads CAIRPPGAKLQLNYGYTF. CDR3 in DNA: TGTGCCATCCGACCCCCGGGCGCCAAACTACAGCTAAACTATGGCTACACCTTC.

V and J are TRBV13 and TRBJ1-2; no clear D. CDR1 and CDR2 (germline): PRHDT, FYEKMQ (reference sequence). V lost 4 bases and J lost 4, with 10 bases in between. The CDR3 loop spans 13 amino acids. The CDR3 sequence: CASSSRMSYGYTF. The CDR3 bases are TGTGCCAGCAGCTCCAGGATGTCCTATGGCTACACCTTC.

This chain's CDR3 is CAWSEGYIQYF. The CDR3 nucleotides read TGTGCCTGGAGTGAGGGATACATTCAGTACTTC. J is TRBJ2-4 and V is TRBV30; D is uncertain. The CDR3 spans 11 residues. Germline V gene sequence: CDR1 GTSNPN, CDR2 SVGIG (reference sequence). V gave up 1 base and J gave up 8 bases, with 6 bases separating them.

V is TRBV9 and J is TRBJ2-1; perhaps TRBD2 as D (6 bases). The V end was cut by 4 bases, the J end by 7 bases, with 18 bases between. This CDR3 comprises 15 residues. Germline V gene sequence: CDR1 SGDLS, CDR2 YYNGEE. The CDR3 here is CASSLLAFEGNEQFF. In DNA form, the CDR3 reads TGTGCCAGCAGCCTACTAGCATTCGAGGGGAATGAGCAGTTCTTC.

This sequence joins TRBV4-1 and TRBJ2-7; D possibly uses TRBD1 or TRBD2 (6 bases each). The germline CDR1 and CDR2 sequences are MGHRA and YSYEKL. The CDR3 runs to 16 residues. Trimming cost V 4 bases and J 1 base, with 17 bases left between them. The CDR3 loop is CASSLLPGEASYEQYF. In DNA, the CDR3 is TGCGCCAGCAGCCTTCTTCCAGGGGAGGCGTCCTACGAGCAGTACTTC.

The CDR3 DNA follows: TGCAGCGTTGAAGTCGGACAGGGAATTGCTGAAGCTTTCTTT. The encoded protein is CSVEVGQGIAEAFF. The chain carries TRBV29-1 and TRBJ1-1, with 8 bases lining up with TRBD1. V lost 1 base and J lost 6; bases outside the gene matches: 7. The CDR3 loop spans 14 amino acids. CDR1 is SQVTM and CDR2 is ANQGSEA in the germline V gene. The variable domain in full, completed from reference TRBV29-1 and TRBJ1-1, reads SAVISQKPSRDICQRGTSLTIQCQVDSQVTMMFWYRQQPGQSLTLIATANQGSEATYESGFVIDKFPISRPNLTFSTLTVSNMSPEDSSIYLCSVEVGQGIAEAFFGQGTRLTVV.

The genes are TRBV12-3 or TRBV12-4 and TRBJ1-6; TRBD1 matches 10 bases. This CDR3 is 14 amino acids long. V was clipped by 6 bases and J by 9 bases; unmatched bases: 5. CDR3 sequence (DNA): TGTGCCAGCAGGACAGGGGGCTTTAGTTCACCCCTCCACTTT. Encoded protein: CASRTGGFSSPLHF.

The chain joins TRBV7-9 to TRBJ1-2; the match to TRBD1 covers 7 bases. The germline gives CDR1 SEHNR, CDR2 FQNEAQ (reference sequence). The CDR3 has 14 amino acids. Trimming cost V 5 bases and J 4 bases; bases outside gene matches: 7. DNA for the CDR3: TGTGCCAGCAGCCAAGACAGGGCGGCCTATGGCTACACCTTC. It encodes CASSQDRAAYGYTF.

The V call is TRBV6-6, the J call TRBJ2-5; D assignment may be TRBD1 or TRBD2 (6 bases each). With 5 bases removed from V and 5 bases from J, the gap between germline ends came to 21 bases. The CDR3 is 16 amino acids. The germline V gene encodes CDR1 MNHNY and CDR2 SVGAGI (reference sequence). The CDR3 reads CASSPGVGGRRETQYF. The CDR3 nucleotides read TGTGCCAGCAGTCCTGGAGTTGGGGGGCGTCGGGAGACCCAGTACTTC.

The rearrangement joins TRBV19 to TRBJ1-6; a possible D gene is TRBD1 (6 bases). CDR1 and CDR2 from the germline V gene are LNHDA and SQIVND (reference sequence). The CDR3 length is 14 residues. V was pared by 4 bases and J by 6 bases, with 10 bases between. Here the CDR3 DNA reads TGTGCCAGTAGTACGACAGGACTTAATTCACCCCTCCACTTT. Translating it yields CASSTTGLNSPLHF. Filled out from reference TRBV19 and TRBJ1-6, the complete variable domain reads DGGITQSPKYLFRKEGQNVTLSCEQNLNHDAMYWYRQDPGQGLRLIYYSQIVNDFQKGDIAEGYSVSREKKESFPLTVTSAQKNPTAFYLCASSTTGLNSPLHFGNGTRLTVT.

Written as DNA, the CDR3 is TGCAGTGCGTCCGGGACAGGGAACACCGGGGAGCTGTTTTTT. The encoded protein is CSASGTGNTGELFF. The chain combines TRBV20-1 with TRBJ2-2; TRBD1 matches at 8 bases. CDR1 and CDR2 from the germline V gene are DFQATT and SNEGSKA (reference sequence). Unmatched junction bases numbered 4, after V lost 6 bases and J lost 1 base. The CDR3 is 14 residues long.